The 10 T cell receptor beta chains presented below share a single source sample, sequenced in a study of T cell changes during pregnancy in multiple sclerosis. Data came from immunoSEQ multiplex PCR; TCRdb stores just in-frame clones and leaves some out. The table shows 50,000 to 70,000 clones, with 93% occurring only once. The material sequenced was peripheral blood, taken after pregnancy. All receptors come from a female donor with multiple sclerosis, enrolled in a pregnancy study.

This rearrangement joins TRBV2 to TRBJ2-2, with D maybe TRBD1 (6 bases). The ends were cut back, 1 base at V and 4 bases at J, with 13 bases in the middle. CDR1 is SNHLY, CDR2 FYNNEI, per germline. This CDR3 comprises 16 residues. The CDR3 DNA reads as TGTGCCAGCAGTGAAGTGGGGGCTGGGAGCACCGGGGAGCTGTTTTTT. It translates to CASSEVGAGSTGELFF.

The chain uses TRBV7-3 and TRBJ2-2; no reliable D call. CDR1 is SGHTA, CDR2 FQGTGA, per germline. V lost 4 bases to trimming and J lost 8 bases, with 11 bases between them. There are 13 residues in the CDR3. CDR3 coding DNA: TGTGCCAGCAGCTCCCCAAACTCTGGGGAGCTGTTTTTT. Translation gives CASSSPNSGELFF.

The chain has TRBV7-2 and TRBJ2-2; 11 positions match TRBD2. From germline, CDR1 is SGHTA and CDR2 FQGNSA. CDR3 length: 16 amino acids. The V and J ends lost 5 bases and 6 bases, in that order; junction bases with no gene match: 8. The CDR3 protein is CASSARSGRAPGELFF. CDR3 DNA sequence: TGTGCCAGCAGCGCTCGTAGCGGGAGGGCCCCCGGGGAGCTGTTTTTT.

The chain combines TRBV6-4 with TRBJ1-1; TRBD1 is a possible D gene (6 bases). The CDR3 is 13 amino acids. The germline V gene has CDR1 MRHNA and CDR2 SNTAGT. V was clipped by 3 bases and J by 6 bases, with 11 bases between them. As DNA, the CDR3 is TGTGCCAGCAGTGAGCAGGGGACGTCTGAAGCTTTCTTT. It is translated as CASSEQGTSEAFF.

CDR3 DNA sequence: TGTGCCAGTAGTATTAGCGCTAGCGGGAACGAGCAGTACTTC. As protein: CASSISASGNEQYF. V is TRBV19 and J is TRBJ2-7, with 9 bases that match TRBD2. Germline values: CDR1 LNHDA, CDR2 SQIVND (reference sequence). The V gene end was trimmed by 3 bases and the J gene end by 5 bases; junction bases not matched to a gene: 5. This CDR3 is 14 amino acids long.

The J gene is TRBJ2-4, the V gene TRBV4-1; 8 positions agree with TRBD1. The ends lost 1 base at V and 9 bases at J; junction bases unmatched: 17. Per germline, CDR1 MGHRA and CDR2 YSYEKL. This CDR3 spans 18 amino acids. CDR3 sequence: CASSQGALTGARFVIQYF. The CDR3 DNA reads TGCGCCAGCAGCCAAGGGGCCCTGACAGGGGCTCGATTTGTCATTCAGTACTTC.

The rearrangement links TRBV5-6 to TRBJ2-2; the D gene is possibly TRBD2 (6 bases). Germline CDR1 SGHDT, CDR2 YYEEEE. V gave up 2 bases and J gave up 7 bases, with 12 bases separating them. The CDR3 is 14 amino acids. The CDR3 loop reads CASSLGGYSGELFF. CDR3 in DNA: TGTGCCAGCAGCTTAGGAGGGTATAGCGGGGAGCTGTTTTTT.

This clone was detected once. The J gene is TRBJ2-1, the V gene TRBV7-2, with TRBD2 matching 7 bases. The CDR3 has 15 amino acids. The V segment lost 3 bases and the J segment 5 bases; nucleotides outside the gene matches: 7. Germline V CDR1 and CDR2: SGHTA, FQGNSA. CDR3 sequence (DNA): TGTGCCAGCAGCTTTTCTAGCGGTTCCCACAATGAGCAGTTCTTC. Its translation: CASSFSSGSHNEQFF.

The chain combines TRBV6-5 with TRBJ2-2; 7 bases match TRBD2. The V segment lost 0 bases and the J segment 5 bases; nucleotides outside the gene matches: 3. Germline values: CDR1 MNHEY, CDR2 SVGAGI. CDR3 length: 15 amino acids. CDR3 residues: CASSYSAGVTGELFF. CDR3 DNA sequence: TGTGCCAGCAGTTACTCCGCGGGAGTTACCGGGGAGCTGTTTTTT.

This sequence joins TRBV7-9 and TRBJ2-7; D possibly corresponds to TRBD1 (6 bases). V was shortened by 6 bases and J by 7 bases, with 22 bases between the two germline ends. Per germline, CDR1 SEHNR and CDR2 FQNEAQ (reference sequence). There are 15 residues in the CDR3. CDR3 residues: CASSSAQPTGREQYF. The CDR3 nucleotides are TGTGCCAGCAGTTCTGCTCAGCCGACAGGTAGAGAGCAGTACTTC. Drawing the rest from reference TRBV7-9 and TRBJ2-7, the complete variable domain is DTGVSQNPRHKITKRGQNVTFRCDPISEHNRLYWYRQTLGQGPEFLTYFQNEAQLEKSRLLSDRFSAERPKGSFSTLEIQRTEQGDSAMYLCASSSAQPTGREQYFGPGTRLTVT.